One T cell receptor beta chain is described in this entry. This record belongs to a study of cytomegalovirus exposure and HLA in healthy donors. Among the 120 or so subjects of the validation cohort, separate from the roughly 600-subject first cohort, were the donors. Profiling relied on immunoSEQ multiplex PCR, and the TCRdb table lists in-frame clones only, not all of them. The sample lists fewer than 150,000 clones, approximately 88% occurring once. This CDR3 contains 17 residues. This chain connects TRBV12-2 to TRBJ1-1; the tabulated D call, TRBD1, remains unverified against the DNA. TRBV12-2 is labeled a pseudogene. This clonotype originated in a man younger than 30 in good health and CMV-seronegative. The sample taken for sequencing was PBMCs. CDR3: CASRPSRDRIYLTEAFF. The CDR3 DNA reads TGTGCAAGTCGCCCCTCTCGGGACAGAATTTATCTCACTGAAGCTTTCTTT.